The rows below give T cell receptor beta chains drawn from one sample of a study of CD8 T cells in ankylosing spondylitis. TCRdb reprocessed the 5' RACE reads with MiXCR, giving one entry per CDR3 protein. The sample contains 450,000 to 550,000 distinct CDR3 sequences, approximately 5% of which appear only once. Sequenced material: blood, either unsorted or a sorted T cell fraction (not recorded which). The receptors were sampled from a male donor with ankylosing spondylitis. Each CDR3 is given with its conserved first and last residue. The D gene is left open where the match is weak. Size tells how often a clone was seen (once, few, many) or the class of an expanded clone, and some rows leave it out.

TRBD1,TRBV3-1,TRBJ1-2,many,CASRPQGANGYTF,TGTGCCAGCAGGCCACAGGGGGCGAATGGCTACACCTTC
NA,TRBV20-1,TRBJ1-4,many,CSARVLSSEREKLFF,TGCAGTGCTAGAGTGTTGTCCAGTGAACGTGAAAAACTGTTTTTT
NA,TRBV10-3,TRBJ2-2,many,CAIGQGTGELFF,TGTGCCATCGGGCAGGGGACCGGGGAGCTGTTTTTT
NA,TRBV7-2,TRBJ1-5,many,CASSLRGGRQPQHF,TGTGCCAGCAGCTTACGCGGGGGTAGACAGCCCCAGCATTTT
NA,TRBV20-1,TRBJ2-7,many,CSARVGREISYEQYF,TGCAGTGCTAGAGTGGGCAGGGAAATCTCCTACGAGCAGTACTTC
NA,TRBV7-9,TRBJ1-1,NA,CASSLGSGWGLHTEAFF,TGTGCCAGCAGCTTAGGGTCGGGTTGGGGCTTGCACACTGAAGCTTTCTTT
NA,TRBV20-1,TRBJ1-2,NA,CSPAGRTGYTF,TGCAGCCCAGCGGGACGGACTGGCTACACCTTC
NA,TRBV5-1,TRBJ2-7,many,CASSLEFASGGVYEQYF,TGCGCCAGCAGCTTGGAGTTCGCCAGCGGAGGGGTATACGAGCAGTACTTC
TRBD2,TRBV29-1,TRBJ2-7,many,CSVEREVGYEQYF,TGCAGCGTTGAACGGGAGGTCGGGTACGAGCAGTACTTC
TRBD1,TRBV7-2,TRBJ1-4,few,CASSKTDREGEKLFF,TGTGCCAGCAGCAAGACGGACAGGGAGGGCGAAAAACTGTTTTTT
NA,TRBV5-1,TRBJ2-7,few,CASSQSGTAYEQYF,TGCGCCAGCAGCCAAAGCGGGACAGCCTACGAGCAGTACTTC
TRBD2,TRBV20-1,TRBJ2-1,many,CSYPPLAGGVNEQFF,TGCAGTTATCCCCCACTAGCGGGGGGTGTAAATGAGCAGTTCTTC
TRBD1,TRBV20-1,TRBJ2-1,few,CSAARTGGWNEQFF,TGCAGTGCCGCGCGTACAGGGGGTTGGAATGAGCAGTTCTTC
NA,TRBV6-2/TRBV6-3,TRBJ2-6,many,CASTPVRSGANVLTF,TGTGCCAGCACCCCCGTCAGGTCTGGGGCCAACGTCCTGACTTTC
TRBD2,TRBV14,TRBJ2-1,many,CASSRDGGTYNEQFF,TGTGCCAGCAGCCGAGACGGGGGGACCTACAATGAGCAGTTCTTC
NA,TRBV20-1,TRBJ2-1,NA,CSARTWGNEQFF,TGCAGTGCTAGAACCTGGGGAAATGAGCAGTTCTTC
TRBD1,TRBV7-9,TRBJ2-1,many,CASSLVQGANIEQFF,TGTGCCAGCAGCTTAGTCCAGGGGGCGAACATTGAGCAGTTCTTC
NA,TRBV12-3/TRBV12-4,TRBJ1-3,NA,CASSFFGRSGNTIYF,TGTGCCAGCAGCTTTTTTGGGCGGTCTGGAAACACCATATATTTT
NA,TRBV10-3,TRBJ2-6,many,CAISELGSTGANVLTF,TGTGCCATCAGTGAATTAGGATCCACTGGGGCCAACGTCCTGACTTTC
TRBD2,TRBV20-1,TRBJ2-1,many,CSARGRTSGSYNEQFF,TGCAGTGCTAGAGGAAGGACTAGCGGCTCCTACAATGAGCAGTTCTTC
TRBD2,TRBV5-4,TRBJ2-1,many,CASSSRTSGSTNEQFF,TGTGCCAGCAGCTCGAGGACTAGCGGGAGCACCAATGAGCAGTTCTTC
NA,TRBV6-5,TRBJ1-4,many,CASSYSGALGEKLFF,TGTGCCAGCAGTTACTCGGGGGCGCTGGGGGAAAAACTGTTTTTT
TRBD2,TRBV27,TRBJ2-3,NA,CASSPLAGPITDTQYF,TGTGCCAGCAGTCCACTAGCGGGGCCTATCACAGATACGCAGTATTTT
NA,TRBV5-1,TRBJ1-5,many,CASSLAGASDQPQHF,TGCGCCAGCAGCTTGGCCGGGGCTAGCGATCAGCCCCAGCATTTT
TRBD1,TRBV20-1,TRBJ2-7,many,CSARSGGDSYEQYF,TGCAGTGCTAGGTCAGGGGGCGACTCCTACGAGCAGTACTTC
TRBD1,TRBV29-1,TRBJ1-1,few,CSVARQGGTEAFF,TGCAGCGTCGCAAGACAGGGGGGCACTGAAGCTTTCTTT
NA,TRBV20-1,TRBJ2-7,many,CSASGDWKYEQYF,TGCAGTGCTAGCGGGGACTGGAAATACGAGCAGTACTTC
NA,TRBV5-5,TRBJ2-3,many,CASKMAGFFADTQYF,TGTGCCAGCAAGATGGCGGGGTTTTTCGCAGATACGCAGTATTTT
NA,TRBV6-5,TRBJ2-5,many,CASSYSGAAPELETQYF,TGTGCCAGCAGTTACTCCGGCGCGGCCCCCGAATTGGAGACCCAGTACTTC
TRBD1,TRBV3-1,TRBJ2-7,many,CASSQTGTGLHEQYF,TGTGCCAGCAGCCAGACCGGGACAGGGCTTCACGAGCAGTACTTC
NA,TRBV15,TRBJ2-2,many,CATSRDRTNTGELFF,TGTGCCACCAGCAGAGACAGGACGAACACCGGGGAGCTGTTTTTT
NA,TRBV5-1,TRBJ2-7,many,CASKDTDSYEQYF,TGCGCCAGCAAGGACACCGACTCCTACGAGCAGTACTTC
NA,TRBV4-3,TRBJ1-1,many,CASSRGAGARRYTEAFF,TGCGCCAGCAGCCGAGGGGCAGGGGCTCGAAGGTACACTGAAGCTTTCTTT
NA,TRBV7-9,TRBJ1-3,many,CASSSTDGSSGNTIYF,TGTGCCAGCAGCTCCACAGACGGATCCTCTGGAAACACCATATATTTT
TRBD1,TRBV4-3,TRBJ2-3,NA,CASSPRTGVHADTQYF,TGCGCCAGCAGCCCCAGAACAGGGGTTCATGCAGATACGCAGTATTTT
NA,TRBV4-3,TRBJ2-1,few,CASSPAVGGNEQFF,TGCGCCAGCAGCCCGGCAGTAGGGGGCAATGAGCAGTTCTTC
NA,TRBV20-1,TRBJ2-5,many,CSAFYPKGDGETQYF,TGCAGTGCTTTCTACCCAAAAGGGGATGGAGAGACCCAGTACTTC
TRBD1,TRBV5-5,TRBJ1-2,many,CASSMGQGVNYGYTF,TGTGCCAGCAGCATGGGACAGGGAGTTAACTATGGCTACACCTTC
NA,TRBV7-9,TRBJ2-3,many,CASSFRDRRFTDTQYF,TGTGCCAGCAGCTTTCGAGACAGAAGGTTCACAGATACGCAGTATTTT
NA,TRBV4-1,TRBJ1-2,few,CASSLLSKPGLAPGNYGYTF,TGCGCCAGCAGCCTTCTATCGAAACCGGGTCTCGCACCGGGAAACTATGGCTACACCTTC
TRBD1,TRBV5-1,TRBJ1-1,many,CASSLGSGTGNTEAFF,TGCGCCAGCAGCTTGGGGAGTGGGACAGGGAACACTGAAGCTTTCTTT
TRBD1,TRBV24-1,TRBJ2-5,many,CATSDPRRQGQETQYF,TGTGCCACCAGTGATCCAAGACGACAGGGCCAAGAGACCCAGTACTTC